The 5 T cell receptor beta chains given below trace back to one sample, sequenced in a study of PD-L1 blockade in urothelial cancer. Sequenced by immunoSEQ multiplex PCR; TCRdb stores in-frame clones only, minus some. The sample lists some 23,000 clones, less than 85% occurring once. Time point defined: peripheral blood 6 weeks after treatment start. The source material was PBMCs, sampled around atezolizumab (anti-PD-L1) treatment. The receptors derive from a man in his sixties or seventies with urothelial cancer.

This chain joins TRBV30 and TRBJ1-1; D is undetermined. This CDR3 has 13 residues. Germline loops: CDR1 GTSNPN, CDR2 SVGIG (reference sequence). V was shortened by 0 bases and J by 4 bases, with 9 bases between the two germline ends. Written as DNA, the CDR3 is TGTGCCTGGAGTGTACAAACAAGCACTGAAGCTTTCTTT. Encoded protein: CAWSVQTSTEAFF.

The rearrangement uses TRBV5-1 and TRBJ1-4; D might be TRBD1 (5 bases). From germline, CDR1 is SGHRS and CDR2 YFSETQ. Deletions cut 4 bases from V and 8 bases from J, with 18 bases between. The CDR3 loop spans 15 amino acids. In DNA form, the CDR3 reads TGCGCCAGCAGCCCGGAGGGCAGGAAGGGGGAAAAACTGTTTTTT. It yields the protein CASSPEGRKGEKLFF.

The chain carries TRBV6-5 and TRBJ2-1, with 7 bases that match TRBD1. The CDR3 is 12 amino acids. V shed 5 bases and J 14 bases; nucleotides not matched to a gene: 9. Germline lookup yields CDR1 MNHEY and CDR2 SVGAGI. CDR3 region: CASSQGTGDEFF. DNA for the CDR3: TGTGCCAGCAGTCAAGGTACAGGGGATGAGTTCTTC.

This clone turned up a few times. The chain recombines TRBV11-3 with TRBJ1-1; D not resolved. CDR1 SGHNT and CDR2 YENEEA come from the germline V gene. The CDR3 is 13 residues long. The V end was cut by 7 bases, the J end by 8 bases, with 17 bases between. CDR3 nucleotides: TGTGCCAGCACCTTGTCCCCCTCCTTCGAAGCTTTCTTT. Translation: CASTLSPSFEAFF.

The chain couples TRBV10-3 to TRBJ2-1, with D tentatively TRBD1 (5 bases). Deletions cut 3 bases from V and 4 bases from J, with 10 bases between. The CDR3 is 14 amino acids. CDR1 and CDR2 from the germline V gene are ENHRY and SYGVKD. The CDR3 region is CAISEGDRYNEQFF. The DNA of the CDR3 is TGTGCCATCAGTGAAGGGGATCGGTACAATGAGCAGTTCTTC.